A single sample is the source of the 29 T cell receptor beta chains below, sequenced in a study of CD8 T cells in ankylosing spondylitis (dated by TCRdb to about 2017). Receptors were amplified or captured by 5' RACE. The data were produced on an Illumina HiSeq 2500. The raw public data were reprocessed by TCRdb itself: fastp quality trimming at Q25, MiXCR clonotype calling, in-frame beta chains only. CDR3 protein duplicates are merged, each entry listing the most common genes and DNA. The sample yields a few hundred thousand distinct CDR3 sequences; under 14% were counted once. The top ten hold roughly 9% of the sample. Sequences were obtained from blood, either unsorted or a sorted T cell fraction (not recorded which). All receptors come from a female donor with ankylosing spondylitis or in good health (not recorded which).

The rearrangement joins TRBV5-1 to TRBJ2-3, with D possibly matching TRBD1 (5 bases). The ends were cut back, 0 bases at V and 3 bases at J, with 11 bases in the middle. This CDR3 comprises 15 residues. CDR1 and CDR2 (germline): SGHRS, YFSETQ. CDR3 in DNA: TGCGCCAGCAGCTTGGAGGGGCTTCTAACAGATACGCAGTATTTT. Its protein is CASSLEGLLTDTQYF.

The chain uses TRBV12-3 or TRBV12-4 and TRBJ1-4; 7 bases are a match to TRBD1. The CDR3 has 14 amino acids. The trim removed 6 bases at V and 5 bases at J, leaving 6 bases unmatched. The CDR3 DNA reads as TGTGCCAGCAGACCCGGGACAGTGAATGAAAAACTGTTTTTT. Its translation is CASRPGTVNEKLFF.

This clonotype has at least ten counts. The V call is TRBV4-1, the J call TRBJ1-5; 9 nucleotides agree with TRBD1. The germline gives CDR1 MGHRA, CDR2 YSYEKL. V lost 1 base to trimming and J lost 7 bases; unmatched junction nucleotides: 5. This CDR3 comprises 15 residues. CDR3 DNA: TGCGCCAGCAGCCAAGCAACAGGGGGCGGACAGCCCCAGCATTTT. It specifies CASSQATGGGQPQHF.

In this sample, this clonotype turned up many times. This rearrangement joins TRBV4-1 to TRBJ1-5, with D unclear. The germline gives CDR1 MGHRA, CDR2 YSYEKL. The CDR3 is made up of 14 amino acids. The V end was cut by 4 bases, the J end by 0 bases, with 7 bases between. The CDR3: CASSPINSNQPQHF. CDR3 nucleotide sequence: TGCGCCAGCAGCCCCATCAATAGCAATCAGCCCCAGCATTTT.

This clonotype was counted between two and nine times. This chain joins TRBV28 and TRBJ1-5; D is perhaps TRBD1 (6 bases). The CDR3 runs to 16 residues. In germline, CDR1 is MDHEN, CDR2 SYDVKM. Trimming pared 6 bases from V and 4 bases from J, leaving 19 bases between. This CDR3 is CASRPLREGQNQPQHF. In DNA form, the CDR3 reads TGTGCCAGCAGACCATTGCGGGAGGGACAAAATCAGCCCCAGCATTTT.

This clonotype was observed many times. The chain links TRBV7-2 to TRBJ2-7, with TRBD2 identical over 7 bases. Trimming removed 0 bases from V and 1 base from J; junction bases left unmatched: 3. CDR3 length equals 15 residues. The germline CDR1 and CDR2 sequences are SGHTA and FQGNSA. The CDR3 is CASSLAWGLSYEQYF. The CDR3 DNA follows: TGTGCCAGCAGCTTAGCGTGGGGACTATCCTACGAGCAGTACTTC.

This clonotype came up a few times. The V and J genes are TRBV12-3 or TRBV12-4 and TRBJ2-7; D is perhaps TRBD1 (7 bases). With 7 bases removed from V and 4 bases from J, the gap between germline ends came to 17 bases. The CDR3 has 14 residues. CDR3 in amino acids: CASTSRQGGYEQYF. The CDR3 DNA is TGTGCCAGCACCTCTCGACAGGGAGGATACGAGCAGTACTTC.

The chain carries TRBV14 and TRBJ2-7, with D possibly being TRBD1 or TRBD2 (5 bases each). The CDR3 extends over 18 amino acids. CDR1 and CDR2 (germline): SGHDN, FVKESK. Trimming took 0 bases from V and 0 from J, leaving 18 bases between them. The CDR3 DNA follows: TGTGCCAGCAGCCAAGAACGTCCGGCGTCAGGGAGCTCCTACGAGCAGTACTTC. This sequence encodes CASSQERPASGSSYEQYF.

In this sample, this clonotype turned up a few times. The chain is built from TRBV9 and TRBJ2-3; 9 bases fit TRBD1. This CDR3 contains 16 residues. V lost 4 bases, J lost 2 bases, and 8 bases stayed unmatched. Germline CDR1 and CDR2: SGDLS and YYNGEE. DNA of the CDR3: TGTGCCAGCAGCCTAAGACAGGGGGGGCCCACAGATACGCAGTATTTT. This sequence encodes CASSLRQGGPTDTQYF.

This clonotype was picked up a small number of times. This chain joins TRBV12-3 or TRBV12-4 and TRBJ2-7; D is possibly TRBD1 (6 bases). This CDR3 contains 14 residues. V lost 6 bases, J lost 3 bases, and 15 bases lay in between. The CDR3 spells CASSPSGTFYEQYF. DNA of the CDR3: TGTGCCAGCAGCCCGTCAGGGACATTCTACGAGCAGTACTTC.

This clonotype was detected many times. The chain has TRBV28 and TRBJ2-3; a weak D match, TRBD2 (6 bases). Trimming shortened V by 10 bases and J by 0 bases, and 17 bases separated the two germline ends. The CDR3 length is 15 residues. The germline CDR1 and CDR2 sequences are MDHEN and SYDVKM. As DNA, the CDR3 is TGTGCCACCATCCGGGGGACCCTGAGCACAGATACGCAGTATTTT. The encoded protein is CATIRGTLSTDTQYF.

Ten or more counts support this clonotype. The V call is TRBV5-6, the J call TRBJ2-3, with 9 bases matching TRBD1. In germline, CDR1 is SGHDT, CDR2 YYEEEE. The CDR3 has 17 residues. V trimming: 1 base; J trimming: 3 bases; junction bases outside the gene matches: 9. The CDR3 sequence: CASSLPGGTGMTDTQYF. CDR3 DNA sequence: TGTGCCAGCAGCTTGCCCGGAGGGACAGGGATGACAGATACGCAGTATTTT.

This clonotype has a count of ten or more. The chain links TRBV20-1 to TRBJ2-3; possibly TRBD2 for D (6 bases). V was clipped by 0 bases and J by 1 base, with 17 bases between them. Germline V CDR1 and CDR2: DFQATT, SNEGSKA (reference sequence). The CDR3 contains 17 residues. The CDR3 protein is CSARDYAGPGGTDTQYF. Here the CDR3 DNA reads TGCAGTGCTAGAGATTACGCGGGGCCGGGGGGCACAGATACGCAGTATTTT.

This clonotype was seen at least ten times. CDR3 protein: CASSLNLDTYGYTF. Here the CDR3 DNA reads TGTGCCAGCAGTTTAAACCTCGACACCTATGGCTACACCTTC. This rearrangement joins TRBV28 to TRBJ1-2, with unresolved D. In germline, CDR1 is MDHEN, CDR2 SYDVKM. V was pared by 2 bases and J by 4 bases, with 11 bases between. This CDR3 comprises 14 residues.

Sample share makes this clonotype medium-sized. The gene calls are TRBV19 and TRBJ2-1; D could derive from TRBD1 or TRBD2 (6 bases each). Trimming cost V 3 bases and J 10 bases, with 13 bases left between them. Germline CDR1 LNHDA, CDR2 SQIVND (reference sequence). The CDR3 sequence is 13 residues long. In nucleotides, the CDR3 is TGTGCCAGTAGTATCTGGGGGGCCGAAGAGCAGTTCTTC. As protein: CASSIWGAEEQFF.

This clonotype was detected many times. The chain is built from TRBV7-9 and TRBJ1-2, with D perhaps TRBD1 (6 bases). Trimming took off 1 base at V and 4 bases at J, with 16 bases between the two ends. Per the germline V gene, CDR1 is SEHNR and CDR2 is FQNEAQ (reference sequence). This CDR3 comprises 16 residues. The DNA of the CDR3 is TGTGCCAGCAGCTTAGGCCCCGGACAGCTTTCCTATGGCTACACCTTC. Protein: CASSLGPGQLSYGYTF.

This clonotype was counted ten times or more. The rearrangement uses TRBV5-1 and TRBJ2-2, with 7 bases that match TRBD1. The CDR3 is 15 amino acids. Losses at the gene ends were 7 bases for V and 7 bases for J; bases not matched to a gene: 13. CDR1 is SGHRS and CDR2 is YFSETQ in the germline V gene. This CDR3 is CASGEVTGTGGELFF. The CDR3 nucleotides read TGCGCCAGCGGCGAAGTGACAGGGACCGGCGGGGAGCTGTTTTTT.

In this sample, this clonotype turned up a few times. The chain carries TRBV9 and TRBJ2-1, with 7 nucleotides matching TRBD2. The CDR3 sequence is 16 residues long. Unmatched junction bases numbered 5, after V lost 0 bases and J lost 2 bases. Germline V gene sequence: CDR1 SGDLS, CDR2 YYNGEE. The CDR3 bases are TGTGCCAGCAGCGTAGGGTTGGGGGGGGCCTACAATGAGCAGTTCTTC. It encodes CASSVGLGGAYNEQFF.

This clonotype was detected ten times or more. The chain is built from TRBV20-1 and TRBJ2-7, with D tentatively TRBD1 (5 bases). The V end lost 3 bases, the J end lost 0 bases, and 18 bases lay between the germline ends. Germline V lookup: CDR1 DFQATT, CDR2 SNEGSKA (reference sequence). CDR3 length equals 16 residues. The CDR3 nucleotides are TGCAGTGCTAGCCGTCCCTACAGGACCACCTCCTACGAGCAGTACTTC. The encoded protein is CSASRPYRTTSYEQYF.

The chain uses TRBV7-9 and TRBJ2-1; the D gene could be TRBD1 or TRBD2 (5 bases each). The CDR3 length is 15 residues. Germline CDR1 and CDR2: SEHNR and FQNEAQ (reference sequence). Between the trimmed V and J ends, which lost 9 bases and 8 bases, there was a span of 23 bases. The DNA for the CDR3 is TGTGCCAGGAGCCTTATGGGGACGGCGGACGATGAGCAGTTCTTC. This encodes CARSLMGTADDEQFF.

This clonotype has only a few counts. The V and J genes are TRBV27 and TRBJ2-4, with a possible D match to TRBD2 (5 bases). Between the trimmed V and J ends, which lost 6 bases and 7 bases, there was a span of 16 bases. Germline assignment: CDR1 MNHEY and CDR2 SMNVEV (reference sequence). The CDR3 spans 14 residues. CDR3 amino acids: CASSLQNRGNIQYF. In DNA, the CDR3 is TGTGCCAGCAGCCTGCAGAATCGCGGGAACATTCAGTACTTC.

The chain has TRBV12-5 and TRBJ2-1; maybe TRBD1 (5 bases). V was pared by 5 bases and J by 4 bases, with 18 bases between. Per germline, CDR1 LGHNT and CDR2 FRNRAP. The CDR3 has 16 residues. The chain's CDR3 is CASGPSDSRLYNEQFF. CDR3 DNA sequence: TGTGCTAGTGGTCCCTCCGACAGTCGCCTTTACAATGAGCAGTTCTTC.

This clonotype appeared many times. V usage is TRBV7-8 and J usage is TRBJ2-3; 7 nucleotides agree with TRBD2. The V gene end was trimmed by 1 base and the J gene end by 1 base; junction bases not matched to a gene: 5. The germline gives CDR1 SGHVS, CDR2 FQNEAQ. CDR3 length equals 16 residues. CDR3 protein: CASSLGGSRRTDTQYF. CDR3 coding DNA: TGTGCCAGCAGCTTAGGCGGGAGCCGCCGCACAGATACGCAGTATTTT.

In this sample, this clonotype turned up a few times. V usage is TRBV15 and J usage is TRBJ1-4; a weak D match, TRBD1 (5 bases). The CDR3 runs 16 residues. The V gene's germline CDR1 is LNHNV and CDR2 YYDKDF (reference sequence). V shed 0 bases and J shed 4 bases, with 12 bases lying between them. CDR3 in amino acids: CATSRDRGSVNEKLFF. The DNA of the CDR3 is TGTGCCACCAGCAGAGACCGGGGGTCGGTTAATGAAAAACTGTTTTTT.

This clonotype was seen repeatedly, ten times or more. The gene calls are TRBV5-1 and TRBJ1-5, with 10 positions matching TRBD1. CDR1 is SGHRS, CDR2 YFSETQ, per germline. With V trimmed by 4 bases and J by 6 bases, 10 bases remained unmatched. CDR3 length: 16 residues. The CDR3 spells CASSPGAGTGAQPQHF. DNA for the CDR3: TGCGCCAGCAGCCCTGGAGCGGGGACAGGGGCTCAGCCCCAGCATTTT.

The gene calls are TRBV11-2 and TRBJ2-3; maybe TRBD2 (7 bases). This CDR3 comprises 18 residues. The V end lost 4 bases, the J end lost 3 bases, and 23 bases lay between the germline ends. Germline CDR1 reads SGHAT; CDR2 reads FQNNGV. The CDR3 DNA is TGTGCCAGCAGCTCCCCGACCCCGGCAGCGGGACATACAGATACGCAGTATTTT. Amino acid sequence: CASSSPTPAAGHTDTQYF. Full variable domain (remainder filled in from reference TRBV11-2 and TRBJ2-3): EAGVAQSPRYKIIEKRQSVAFWCNPISGHATLYWYQQILGQGPKLLIQFQNNGVVDDSQLPKDRFSAERLKGVDSTLKIQPAKLEDSAVYLCASSSPTPAAGHTDTQYFGPGTRLTVL.

This clonotype was recorded at least ten times. The chain has TRBV7-3 and TRBJ1-1; no reliable D call. V lost 1 base and J 11 bases, leaving 14 bases between the germline ends. This CDR3 has 13 residues. CDR1 is SGHTA, CDR2 FQGTGA, per germline. The CDR3 bases are TGTGCCAGCAGCTTAAAACGGGGTGAAAGGGCTTTCTTT. Translated, it gives CASSLKRGERAFF.

The chain couples TRBV7-2 to TRBJ2-1; 7 bases line up with TRBD2. J was trimmed by 8 bases and V by 0 bases; bases with no gene match: 7. CDR3 length equals 15 residues. CDR1 is SGHTA and CDR2 is FQGNSA in the germline V gene. The CDR3 DNA is TGTGCCAGCAGCTTAGCGGGAGGGCCATTCGATGAGCAGTTCTTC. Protein sequence: CASSLAGGPFDEQFF.

The rearrangement uses TRBV5-1 and TRBJ2-3; D unclear. This CDR3 comprises 14 residues. V was clipped by 5 bases and J by 2 bases, with 12 bases between them. Germline V CDR1 and CDR2: SGHRS, YFSETQ. CDR3 in DNA: TGCGCCAGCAGTTCGCCTCCTGACACAGATACGCAGTATTTT. Translated: CASSSPPDTDTQYF.